A single sample gave rise to the 13 T cell receptor beta chains below, sequenced in a study of cytomegalovirus exposure and HLA in healthy donors. Profiling relied on immunoSEQ multiplex PCR, and the TCRdb table lists in-frame clones only, not all of them. The repertoire includes 95,000 to 150,000 clones, roughly 89% of them detected once, and 1% to 1.4% sits in the top ten. Sequenced input: PBMCs. These TCRs come from a young woman in good health and CMV-seronegative.

The V call is TRBV5-4, the J call TRBJ1-4; 9 bases match TRBD1. V trimming: 5 bases; J trimming: 8 bases; junction bases outside the gene matches: 7. The CDR3 runs 14 residues. CDR1 SGHNT and CDR2 YYREEE come from the germline V gene (reference sequence). The CDR3 sequence: CASSTTGGQEKLFF. The CDR3 region has the DNA TGTGCCAGCAGTACGACAGGGGGGCAGGAAAAACTGTTTTTT. The full variable domain, in which reference TRBV5-4 and TRBJ1-4 provide the parts outside the CDR3, is ETGVTQSPTHLIKTRGQQVTLRCSSQSGHNTVSWYQQALGQGPQFIFQYYREEENGRGNFPPRFSGLQFPNYSSELNVNALELDDSALYLCASSTTGGQEKLFFGSGTQLSVL.

The V call is TRBV19, the J call TRBJ1-5; tentatively, D is TRBD1 (6 bases). Germline V CDR1 and CDR2: LNHDA, SQIVND (reference sequence). This CDR3 comprises 15 residues. The V end lost 1 base, the J end lost 4 bases, and 11 bases lay between the germline ends. For the CDR3, the DNA is TGTGCCAGTAGTATAGTTCCAGGGGAAAATCAGCCCCAGCATTTT. Translation gives CASSIVPGENQPQHF.

The rearrangement links TRBV6-6 to TRBJ1-3; 7 nucleotides align to TRBD1. The V gene's germline CDR1 is MNHNY and CDR2 SVGAGI (reference sequence). The CDR3 contains 14 residues. V was pared by 2 bases and J by 2 bases, with 0 bases of the junction left unmatched. The CDR3 sequence: CASSYRGPGNTIYF. In nucleotides, the CDR3 is TGTGCCAGCAGTTACAGGGGGCCTGGAAACACCATATATTTT.

The chain employs TRBV6-5 and TRBJ1-6, with TRBD1 as a possible D gene (5 bases). Germline assignment: CDR1 MNHEY and CDR2 SVGAGI. V lost 2 bases and J 0 bases, leaving 5 bases between the germline ends. The CDR3 spans 15 residues. The CDR3 nucleotides read TGTGCCAGCAGTTACGGGGCCTCCTATAATTCACCCCTCCACTTT. Its translation: CASSYGASYNSPLHF.

The V and J genes are TRBV18 and TRBJ1-2; D gene ambiguous. The CDR3 is 14 amino acids. Trimming removed 3 bases from V and 3 bases from J, with 11 bases in between. Germline V gene sequence: CDR1 KGHSH, CDR2 LQKENI. This chain's CDR3 is CASSPGGRHYGYTF. The CDR3 DNA reads as TGTGCCAGCTCACCGGGAGGACGTCACTATGGCTACACCTTC.

The chain is built from TRBV2 and TRBJ2-1, with D hard to call. Trimming stripped 6 bases from V and 4 bases from J, with 16 bases between. This CDR3 is 15 amino acids long. The V gene's germline CDR1 is SNHLY and CDR2 FYNNEI. For the CDR3, the DNA is TGTGCCAGCAGGGTGGTGGCTGAAGTTTACAATGAGCAGTTCTTC. This translates into CASRVVAEVYNEQFF. The full variable domain, with the rest looked up from reference TRBV2 and TRBJ2-1, is EPEVTQTPSHQVTQMGQEVILRCVPISNHLYFYWYRQILGQKVEFLVSFYNNEISEKSEIFDDQFSVERPDGSNFTLKIRSTKLEDSAMYFCASRVVAEVYNEQFFGPGTRLTVL.

The chain combines TRBV28 with TRBJ1-2, with D uncertain. This CDR3 is 15 amino acids long. V lost 8 bases, J lost 0 bases, and 16 bases lay in between. CDR1 and CDR2 (germline): MDHEN, SYDVKM. The DNA of the CDR3 is TGTGCCAGCCTTGGGCCCCCCTTAGCTAACTATGGCTACACCTTC. Amino acid sequence: CASLGPPLANYGYTF.

The chain recombines TRBV28 with TRBJ1-5, with a possible D match to TRBD1 (6 bases). Trimming took 5 bases from V and 2 from J, leaving 10 bases between them. The CDR3 length is 14 residues. Germline assignment: CDR1 MDHEN and CDR2 SYDVKM. CDR3 in amino acids: CASSQAGGNQPQHF. DNA of the CDR3: TGTGCCAGCAGTCAAGCAGGGGGCAATCAGCCCCAGCATTTT.

The chain couples TRBV18 to TRBJ1-6; 8 nucleotides agree with TRBD1. Germline V gives CDR1 KGHSH, CDR2 LQKENI. The CDR3 runs 16 residues. Trimming cost V 3 bases and J 5 bases; bases outside gene matches: 6. For the CDR3, the DNA is TGTGCCAGCTCACCCCAGGGGGCTGGTAATAATTCACCCCTCCACTTT. It codes for CASSPQGAGNNSPLHF.

The gene calls are TRBV20-1 and TRBJ1-2, with D possibly matching TRBD1 (6 bases). This CDR3 has 11 residues. Germline V lookup: CDR1 DFQATT, CDR2 SNEGSKA (reference sequence). In nucleotides, the CDR3 is TGCAGCCCTGGGGGGGCTGGAGGCTACACCTTC. It encodes CSPGGAGGYTF.

J is TRBJ2-3 and V is TRBV6-4, with 11 bases identical to TRBD2. This CDR3 comprises 16 residues. J gave up 2 bases and V 2 bases, and 3 bases lay outside the gene matches. Germline V lookup: CDR1 MRHNA, CDR2 SNTAGT. CDR3 residues: CASSDTGLADTDTQYF. Here the CDR3 DNA reads TGTGCCAGCAGTGACACGGGACTAGCGGACACAGATACGCAGTATTTT.

The rearrangement joins TRBV6-5 to TRBJ2-7, with 7 nucleotides matching TRBD1. The CDR3 runs 14 residues. V trimming: 5 bases; J trimming: 3 bases; junction bases outside the gene matches: 7. Germline CDR1 is MNHEY and CDR2 is SVGAGI. CDR3 residues: CASSQTGAHYEQYF. CDR3 in DNA: TGTGCCAGCAGTCAAACAGGGGCCCACTACGAGCAGTACTTC.

This clone was observed a single time. The chain has TRBV4-2 and TRBJ2-2; unclear D gene. CDR3 length equals 18 residues. The germline gives CDR1 LGHNA, CDR2 YNFKEQ. Trimming stripped 0 bases from V and 0 bases from J, with 14 bases between. The CDR3 coding sequence is TGTGCCAGCAGCCAAGATGAAAGTTACATGTCGAACACCGGGGAGCTGTTTTTT. Protein: CASSQDESYMSNTGELFF.